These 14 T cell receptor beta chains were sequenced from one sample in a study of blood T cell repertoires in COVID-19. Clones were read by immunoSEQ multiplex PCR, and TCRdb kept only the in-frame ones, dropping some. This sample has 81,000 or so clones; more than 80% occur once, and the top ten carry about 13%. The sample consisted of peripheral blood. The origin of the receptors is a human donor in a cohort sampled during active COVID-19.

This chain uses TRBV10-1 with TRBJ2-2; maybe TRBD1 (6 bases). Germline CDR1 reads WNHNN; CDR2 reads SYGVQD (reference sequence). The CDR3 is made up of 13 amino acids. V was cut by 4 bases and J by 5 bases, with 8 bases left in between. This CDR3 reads CASSAQGTGELFF. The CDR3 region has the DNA TGCGCCAGCAGTGCACAGGGTACCGGGGAGCTGTTTTTT.

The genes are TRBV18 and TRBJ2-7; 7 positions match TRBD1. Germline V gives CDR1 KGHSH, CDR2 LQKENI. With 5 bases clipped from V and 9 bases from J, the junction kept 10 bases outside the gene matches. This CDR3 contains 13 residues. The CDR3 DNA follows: TGTGCCAGCTCATGGGAAGGACAGGTGGGGCAGTACTTC. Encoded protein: CASSWEGQVGQYF.

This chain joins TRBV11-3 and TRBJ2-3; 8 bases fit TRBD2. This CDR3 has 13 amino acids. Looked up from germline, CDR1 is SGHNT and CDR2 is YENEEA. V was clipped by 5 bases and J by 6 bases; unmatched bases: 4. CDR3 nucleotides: TGTGCCAGCAGCCCCCCGGGGGGGGATACGCAGTATTTT. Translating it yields CASSPPGGDTQYF.

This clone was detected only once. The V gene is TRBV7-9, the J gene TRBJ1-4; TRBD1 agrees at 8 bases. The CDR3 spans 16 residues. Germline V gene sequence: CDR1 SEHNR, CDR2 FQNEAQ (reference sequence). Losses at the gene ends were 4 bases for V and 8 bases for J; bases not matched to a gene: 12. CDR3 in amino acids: CASSSPSGGAREKLFF. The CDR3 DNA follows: TGTGCCAGCAGCTCTCCCTCAGGGGGCGCGAGGGAAAAACTGTTTTTT.

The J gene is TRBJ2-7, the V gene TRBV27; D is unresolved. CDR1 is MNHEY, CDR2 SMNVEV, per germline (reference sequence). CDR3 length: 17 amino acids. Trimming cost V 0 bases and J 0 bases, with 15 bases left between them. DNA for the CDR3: TGTGCCAGCAGTTTATCCCCTCCCGCAGGAATCTCCTACGAGCAGTACTTC. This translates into CASSLSPPAGISYEQYF.

For the CDR3, the DNA is TGTGCCAGCACCCCTGGCAGTGCGAACACTGAAGCTTTCTTT. Encoded protein: CASTPGSANTEAFF. The V call is TRBV7-2, the J call TRBJ1-1, with D hard to call. Germline CDR1 is SGHTA and CDR2 is FQGNSA. The CDR3 is 14 amino acids. V lost 7 bases and J lost 1, with 13 bases in between. The full variable domain, its missing parts supplied by reference TRBV7-2 and TRBJ1-1, is GAGVSQSPSNKVTEKGKDVELRCDPISGHTALYWYRQSLGQGLEFLIYFQGNSAPDKSGLPSDRFSAERTGGSVSTLTIQRTQQEDSAVYLCASTPGSANTEAFFGQGTRLTVV.

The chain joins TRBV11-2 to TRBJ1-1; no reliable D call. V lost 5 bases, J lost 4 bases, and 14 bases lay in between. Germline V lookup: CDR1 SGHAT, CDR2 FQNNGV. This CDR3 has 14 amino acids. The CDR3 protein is CASSPRRVSTEAFF. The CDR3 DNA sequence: TGTGCCAGCAGCCCTCGGAGGGTTAGCACTGAAGCTTTCTTT.

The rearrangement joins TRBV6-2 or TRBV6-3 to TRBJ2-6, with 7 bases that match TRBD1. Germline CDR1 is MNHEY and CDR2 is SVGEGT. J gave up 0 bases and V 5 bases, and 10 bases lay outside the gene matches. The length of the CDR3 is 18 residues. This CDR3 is CASSTPGQFVSGANVLTF. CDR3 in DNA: TGTGCCAGCAGTACCCCGGGACAGTTCGTCTCTGGGGCCAACGTCCTGACTTTC.

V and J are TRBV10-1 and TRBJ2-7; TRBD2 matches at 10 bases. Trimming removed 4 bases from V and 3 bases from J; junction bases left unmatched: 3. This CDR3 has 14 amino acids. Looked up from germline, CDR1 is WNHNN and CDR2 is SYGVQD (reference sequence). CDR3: CASSARTSGYEQYF. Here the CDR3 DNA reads TGCGCCAGCAGTGCACGGACTAGCGGCTACGAGCAGTACTTC.

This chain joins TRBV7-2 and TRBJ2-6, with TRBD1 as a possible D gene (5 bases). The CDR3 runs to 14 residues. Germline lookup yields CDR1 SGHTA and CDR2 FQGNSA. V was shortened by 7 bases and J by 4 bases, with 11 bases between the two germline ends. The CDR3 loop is CASTTDTGANVLTF. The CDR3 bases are TGTGCCAGCACCACGGACACCGGGGCCAACGTCCTGACTTTC. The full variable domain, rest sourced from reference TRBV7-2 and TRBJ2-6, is GAGVSQSPSNKVTEKGKDVELRCDPISGHTALYWYRQSLGQGLEFLIYFQGNSAPDKSGLPSDRFSAERTGGSVSTLTIQRTQQEDSAVYLCASTTDTGANVLTFGAGSRLTVL.

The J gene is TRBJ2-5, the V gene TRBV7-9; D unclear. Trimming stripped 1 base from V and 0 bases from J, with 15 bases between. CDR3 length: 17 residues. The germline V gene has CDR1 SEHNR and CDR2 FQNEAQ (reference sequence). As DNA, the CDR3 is TGTGCCAGCAGCTTAGAAGTATCAGCGTCTTACCAAGAGACCCAGTACTTC. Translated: CASSLEVSASYQETQYF. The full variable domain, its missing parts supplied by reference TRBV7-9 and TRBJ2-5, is DTGVSQNPRHKITKRGQNVTFRCDPISEHNRLYWYRQTLGQGPEFLTYFQNEAQLEKSRLLSDRFSAERPKGSFSTLEIQRTEQGDSAMYLCASSLEVSASYQETQYFGPGTRLLVL.

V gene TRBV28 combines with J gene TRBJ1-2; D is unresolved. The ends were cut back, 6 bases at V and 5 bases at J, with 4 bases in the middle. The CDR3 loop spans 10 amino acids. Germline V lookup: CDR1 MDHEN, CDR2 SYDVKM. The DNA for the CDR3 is TGTGCCAGCAGCCGTTATGGCTACACCTTC. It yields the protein CASSRYGYTF.

The CDR3 loop reads CASSYSSGGGRETQYF. The CDR3 nucleotides read TGTGCCAGCAGTTACTCTAGCGGGGGGGGGCGAGAGACCCAGTACTTC. This chain connects TRBV6-5 to TRBJ2-5, with TRBD2 matching 11 bases. Germline CDR1 and CDR2: MNHEY and SVGAGI. V was clipped by 0 bases and J by 4 bases; unmatched bases: 4. The CDR3 length is 16 residues.

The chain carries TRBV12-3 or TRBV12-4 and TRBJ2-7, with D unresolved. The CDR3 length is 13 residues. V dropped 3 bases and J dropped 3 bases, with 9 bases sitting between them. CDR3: CASSLSTLYEQYF. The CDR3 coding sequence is TGTGCCAGCAGTTTGTCGACTCTCTACGAGCAGTACTTC.